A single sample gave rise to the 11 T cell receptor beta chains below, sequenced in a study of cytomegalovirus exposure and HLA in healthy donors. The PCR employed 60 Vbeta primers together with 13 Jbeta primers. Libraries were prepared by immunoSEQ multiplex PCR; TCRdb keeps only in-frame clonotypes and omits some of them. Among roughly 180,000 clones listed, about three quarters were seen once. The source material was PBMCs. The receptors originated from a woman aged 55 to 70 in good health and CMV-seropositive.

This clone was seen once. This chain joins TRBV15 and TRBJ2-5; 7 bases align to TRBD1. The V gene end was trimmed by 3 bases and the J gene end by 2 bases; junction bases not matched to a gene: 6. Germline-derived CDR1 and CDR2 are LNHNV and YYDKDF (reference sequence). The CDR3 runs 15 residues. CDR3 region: CATSSGQEIQETQYF. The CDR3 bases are TGTGCCACCAGCAGCGGACAGGAGATTCAAGAGACCCAGTACTTC.

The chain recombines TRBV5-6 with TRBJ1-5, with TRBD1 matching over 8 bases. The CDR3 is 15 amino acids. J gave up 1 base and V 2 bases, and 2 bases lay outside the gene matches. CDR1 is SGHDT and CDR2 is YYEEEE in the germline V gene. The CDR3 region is CASSLAGGSNQPQHF. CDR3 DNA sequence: TGTGCCAGCAGCTTAGCAGGGGGCAGCAATCAGCCCCAGCATTTT.

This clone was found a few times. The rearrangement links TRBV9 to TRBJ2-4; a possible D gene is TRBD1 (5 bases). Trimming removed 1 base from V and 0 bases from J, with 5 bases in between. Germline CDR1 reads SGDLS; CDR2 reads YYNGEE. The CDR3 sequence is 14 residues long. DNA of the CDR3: TGTGCCAGCAGCGTACAGGGAGCCAAAAACATTCAGTACTTC. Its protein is CASSVQGAKNIQYF.

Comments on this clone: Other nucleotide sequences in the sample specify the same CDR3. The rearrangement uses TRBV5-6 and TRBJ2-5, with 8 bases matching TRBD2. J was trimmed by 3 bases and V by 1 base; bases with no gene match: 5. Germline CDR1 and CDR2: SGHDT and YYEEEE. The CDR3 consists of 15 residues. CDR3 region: CASSLPGGREETQYF. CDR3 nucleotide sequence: TGTGCCAGCAGCTTGCCGGGGGGGAGGGAAGAGACCCAGTACTTC.

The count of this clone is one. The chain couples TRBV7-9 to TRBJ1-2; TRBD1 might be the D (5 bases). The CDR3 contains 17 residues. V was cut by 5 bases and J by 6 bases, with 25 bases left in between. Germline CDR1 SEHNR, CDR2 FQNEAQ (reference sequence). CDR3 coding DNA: TGTGCCAGCAGCCCGATCCCCTCCGGGGGAGGGAGGAATGGCTACACCTTC. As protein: CASSPIPSGGGRNGYTF.

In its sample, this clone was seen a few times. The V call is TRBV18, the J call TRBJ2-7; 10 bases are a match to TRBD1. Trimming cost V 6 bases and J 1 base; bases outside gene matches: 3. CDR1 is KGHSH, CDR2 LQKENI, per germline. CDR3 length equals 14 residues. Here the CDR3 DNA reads TGTGCCAGCTCGTCGGGACAGGGGTCCTACGAGCAGTACTTC. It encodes CASSSGQGSYEQYF.

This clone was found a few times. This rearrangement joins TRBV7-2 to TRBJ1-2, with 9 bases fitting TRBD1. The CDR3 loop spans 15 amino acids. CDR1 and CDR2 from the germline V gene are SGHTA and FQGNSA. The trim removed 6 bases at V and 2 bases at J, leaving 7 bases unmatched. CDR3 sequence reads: CASRRRQGGNYGYTF. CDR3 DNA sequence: TGTGCCAGCAGACGTAGACAGGGGGGGAACTATGGCTACACCTTC. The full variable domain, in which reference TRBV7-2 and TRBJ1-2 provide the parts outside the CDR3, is GAGVSQSPSNKVTEKGKDVELRCDPISGHTALYWYRQSLGQGLEFLIYFQGNSAPDKSGLPSDRFSAERTGGSVSTLTIQRTQQEDSAVYLCASRRRQGGNYGYTFGSGTRLTVV.

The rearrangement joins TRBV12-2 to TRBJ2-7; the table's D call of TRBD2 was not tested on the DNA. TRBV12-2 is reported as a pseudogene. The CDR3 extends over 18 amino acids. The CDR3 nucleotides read TGTGCAAGTCGCTCCTCGGCGGGGCCCGCCCTGGGATCCTACGAGCAGTACTTC. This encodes CASRSSAGPALGSYEQYF.

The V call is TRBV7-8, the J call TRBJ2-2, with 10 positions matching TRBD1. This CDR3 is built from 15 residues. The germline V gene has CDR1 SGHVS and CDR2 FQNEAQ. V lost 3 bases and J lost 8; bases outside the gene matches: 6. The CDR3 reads CASSFRQGATGELFF. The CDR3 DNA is TGTGCCAGCAGCTTTCGACAGGGGGCAACTGGGGAGCTGTTTTTT.

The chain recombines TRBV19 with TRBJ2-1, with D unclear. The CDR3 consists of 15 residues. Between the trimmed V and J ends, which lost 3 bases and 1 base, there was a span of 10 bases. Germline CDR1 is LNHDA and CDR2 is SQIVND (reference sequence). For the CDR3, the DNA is TGTGCCAGTAGTATTGGAGTCCTATCCTACAATGAGCAGTTCTTC. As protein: CASSIGVLSYNEQFF.

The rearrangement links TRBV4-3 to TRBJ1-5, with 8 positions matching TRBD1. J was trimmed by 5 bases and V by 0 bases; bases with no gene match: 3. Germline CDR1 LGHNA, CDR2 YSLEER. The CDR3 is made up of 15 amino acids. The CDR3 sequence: CASSQDGTGDQPQHF. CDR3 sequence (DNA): TGCGCCAGCAGCCAAGATGGGACAGGTGATCAGCCCCAGCATTTT.